Listed here are 4 T cell receptor beta chains from one sample, sequenced in a study of blood T cell repertoires in COVID-19. Clones were sequenced by immunoSEQ multiplex PCR, and TCRdb holds only the in-frame ones, with some missing. The sample consists of hundreds of thousands of clones, around nine tenths of them appearing once. The sample consisted of PBMCs or T cells enriched from blood (not recorded which). These receptors all come from a woman under 30 who had recovered from COVID-19.

The chain couples TRBV3-1 (or the pseudogene TRBV3-2) to TRBJ1-4; D gene unclear. This CDR3 comprises 14 residues. Trimming stripped 1 base from V and 7 bases from J, with 10 bases between. The germline V gene encodes CDR1 LGHDT and CDR2 YNNKEL (reference sequence). CDR3 loop: CASSQAGGGEKLFF. DNA for the CDR3: TGTGCCAGCAGCCAAGCAGGAGGAGGTGAAAAACTGTTTTTT.

This chain uses TRBV28 with TRBJ1-1; 9 bases align to TRBD1. CDR3 length: 15 amino acids. The V gene's germline CDR1 is MDHEN and CDR2 SYDVKM. The V gene end was trimmed by 5 bases and the J gene end by 5 bases; junction bases not matched to a gene: 9. CDR3 nucleotides: TGTGCCAGCAGTCCAACGACAGGGACAGGGACTGAAGCTTTCTTT. It translates to CASSPTTGTGTEAFF.

This chain uses TRBV5-1 with TRBJ1-2, with 7 positions matching TRBD1. With 3 bases clipped from V and 4 bases from J, the junction kept 6 bases outside the gene matches. The length of the CDR3 is 14 residues. Germline CDR1 and CDR2: SGHRS and YFSETQ. CDR3: CASSSRDRSYGYTF. CDR3 coding DNA: TGCGCCAGCAGCTCCCGGGACAGATCCTATGGCTACACCTTC.

This chain links TRBV29-1 with TRBJ2-1, with D perhaps matching TRBD1 (5 bases). Germline CDR1 is SQVTM and CDR2 is ANQGSEA. V dropped 4 bases and J dropped 5 bases, with 15 bases sitting between them. The CDR3 extends over 14 amino acids. CDR3 sequence reads: CSVAGQETNNEQFF. The DNA of the CDR3 is TGCAGCGTTGCCGGACAAGAGACGAACAATGAGCAGTTCTTC.